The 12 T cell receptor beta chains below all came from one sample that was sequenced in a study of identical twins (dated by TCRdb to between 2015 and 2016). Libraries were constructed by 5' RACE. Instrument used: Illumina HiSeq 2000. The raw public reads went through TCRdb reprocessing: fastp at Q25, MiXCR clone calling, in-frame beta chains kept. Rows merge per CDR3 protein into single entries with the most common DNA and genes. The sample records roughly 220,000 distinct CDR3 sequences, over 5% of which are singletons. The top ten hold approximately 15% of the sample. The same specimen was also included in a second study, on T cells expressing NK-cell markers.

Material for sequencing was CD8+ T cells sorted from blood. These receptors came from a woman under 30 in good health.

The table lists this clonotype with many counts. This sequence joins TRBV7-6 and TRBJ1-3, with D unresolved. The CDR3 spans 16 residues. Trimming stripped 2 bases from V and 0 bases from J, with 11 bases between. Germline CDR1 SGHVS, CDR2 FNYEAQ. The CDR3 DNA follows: TGTGCCAGCAGCTTACGGGGTTCAGACTCTGGAAACACCATATATTTT. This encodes CASSLRGSDSGNTIYF.

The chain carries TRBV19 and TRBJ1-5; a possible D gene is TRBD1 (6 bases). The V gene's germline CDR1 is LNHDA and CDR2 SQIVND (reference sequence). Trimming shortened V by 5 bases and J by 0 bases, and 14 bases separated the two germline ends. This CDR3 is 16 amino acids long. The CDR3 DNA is TGTGCCAGTAGTTTTTGGACAGCATATAGCAATCAGCCCCAGCATTTT. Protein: CASSFWTAYSNQPQHF.

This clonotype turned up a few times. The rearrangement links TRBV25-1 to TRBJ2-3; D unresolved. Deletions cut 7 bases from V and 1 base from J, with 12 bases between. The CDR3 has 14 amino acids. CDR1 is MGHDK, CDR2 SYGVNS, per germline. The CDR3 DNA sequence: TGTGCCAGCACGCTAGGCGTAGGCACAGATACGCAGTATTTT. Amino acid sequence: CASTLGVGTDTQYF.

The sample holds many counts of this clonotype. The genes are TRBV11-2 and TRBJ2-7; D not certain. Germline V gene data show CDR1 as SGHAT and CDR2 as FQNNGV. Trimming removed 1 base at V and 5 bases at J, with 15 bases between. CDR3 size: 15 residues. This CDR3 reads CASSLVPARDNEQYF. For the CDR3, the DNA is TGTGCCAGCAGCTTAGTTCCGGCTCGCGATAACGAGCAGTACTTC. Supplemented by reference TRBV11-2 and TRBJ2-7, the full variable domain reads EAGVAQSPRYKIIEKRQSVAFWCNPISGHATLYWYQQILGQGPKLLIQFQNNGVVDDSQLPKDRFSAERLKGVDSTLKIQPAKLEDSAVYLCASSLVPARDNEQYFGPGTRLTVT.

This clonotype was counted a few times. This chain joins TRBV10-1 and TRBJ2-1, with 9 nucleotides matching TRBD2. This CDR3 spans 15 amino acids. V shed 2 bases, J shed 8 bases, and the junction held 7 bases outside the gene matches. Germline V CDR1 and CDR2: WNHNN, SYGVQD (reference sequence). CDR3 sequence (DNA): TGCGCCAGCAGTGAGGGGACTAGCTCGGGAGATGAGCAGTTCTTC. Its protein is CASSEGTSSGDEQFF.

The CDR3 DNA follows: TGTGCCAGCGCGATCGGGACAGGGGGCTACGAGCAGTACTTC. As protein: CASAIGTGGYEQYF. The chain has TRBV13 and TRBJ2-7, with 11 positions matching TRBD1. The CDR3 is 14 residues long. The germline CDR1 and CDR2 sequences are PRHDT and FYEKMQ (reference sequence). V shed 8 bases and J 3 bases; nucleotides not matched to a gene: 6.

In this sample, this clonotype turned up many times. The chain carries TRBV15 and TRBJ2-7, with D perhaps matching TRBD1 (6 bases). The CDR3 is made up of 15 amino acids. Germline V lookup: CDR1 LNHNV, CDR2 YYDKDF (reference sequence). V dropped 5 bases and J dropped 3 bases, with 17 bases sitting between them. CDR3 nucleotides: TGTGCCACCAGCGCAAGTGGGGGCTCCGGCTACGAGCAGTACTTC. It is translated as CATSASGGSGYEQYF.

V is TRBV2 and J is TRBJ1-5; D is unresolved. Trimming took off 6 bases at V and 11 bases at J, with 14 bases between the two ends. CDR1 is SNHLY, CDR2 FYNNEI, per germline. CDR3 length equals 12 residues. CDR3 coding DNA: TGTGCCAGCAGGGGGTCCCGGCGGGCCCAGCATTTT. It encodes CASRGSRRAQHF.

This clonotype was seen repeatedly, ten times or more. CDR3 amino acids: CSARDRTGANVLTF. Written as DNA, the CDR3 is TGCAGTGCTAGAGACCGGACTGGGGCCAACGTCCTGACTTTC. The genes are TRBV20-1 and TRBJ2-6; D is ambiguous. Germline CDR1 DFQATT, CDR2 SNEGSKA (reference sequence). There are 14 residues in the CDR3. With 0 bases removed from V and 2 bases from J, the gap between germline ends came to 5 bases.

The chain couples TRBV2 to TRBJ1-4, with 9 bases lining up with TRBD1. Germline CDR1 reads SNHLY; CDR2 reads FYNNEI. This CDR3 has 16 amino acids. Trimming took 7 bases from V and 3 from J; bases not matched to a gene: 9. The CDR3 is CASIPGQGLANEKLFF. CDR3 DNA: TGTGCCAGCATACCGGGACAGGGTCTTGCTAATGAAAAACTGTTTTTT. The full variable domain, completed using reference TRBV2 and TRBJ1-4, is EPEVTQTPSHQVTQMGQEVILRCVPISNHLYFYWYRQILGQKVEFLVSFYNNEISEKSEIFDDQFSVERPDGSNFTLKIRSTKLEDSAMYFCASIPGQGLANEKLFFGSGTQLSVL.

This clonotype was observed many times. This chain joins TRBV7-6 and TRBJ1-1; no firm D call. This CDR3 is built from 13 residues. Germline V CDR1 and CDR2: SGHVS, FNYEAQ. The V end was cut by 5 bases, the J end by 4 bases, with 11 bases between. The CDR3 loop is CASSRARGTEAFF. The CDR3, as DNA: TGTGCCAGCAGCCGGGCCCGGGGCACTGAAGCTTTCTTT.

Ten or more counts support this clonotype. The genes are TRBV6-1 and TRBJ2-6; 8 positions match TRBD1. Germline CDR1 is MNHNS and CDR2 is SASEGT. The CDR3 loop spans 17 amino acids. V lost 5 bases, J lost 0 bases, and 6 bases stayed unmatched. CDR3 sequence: CASSPGQEISGANVLTF. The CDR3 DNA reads TGTGCCAGCAGTCCGGGACAGGAAATCTCTGGGGCCAACGTCCTGACTTTC.